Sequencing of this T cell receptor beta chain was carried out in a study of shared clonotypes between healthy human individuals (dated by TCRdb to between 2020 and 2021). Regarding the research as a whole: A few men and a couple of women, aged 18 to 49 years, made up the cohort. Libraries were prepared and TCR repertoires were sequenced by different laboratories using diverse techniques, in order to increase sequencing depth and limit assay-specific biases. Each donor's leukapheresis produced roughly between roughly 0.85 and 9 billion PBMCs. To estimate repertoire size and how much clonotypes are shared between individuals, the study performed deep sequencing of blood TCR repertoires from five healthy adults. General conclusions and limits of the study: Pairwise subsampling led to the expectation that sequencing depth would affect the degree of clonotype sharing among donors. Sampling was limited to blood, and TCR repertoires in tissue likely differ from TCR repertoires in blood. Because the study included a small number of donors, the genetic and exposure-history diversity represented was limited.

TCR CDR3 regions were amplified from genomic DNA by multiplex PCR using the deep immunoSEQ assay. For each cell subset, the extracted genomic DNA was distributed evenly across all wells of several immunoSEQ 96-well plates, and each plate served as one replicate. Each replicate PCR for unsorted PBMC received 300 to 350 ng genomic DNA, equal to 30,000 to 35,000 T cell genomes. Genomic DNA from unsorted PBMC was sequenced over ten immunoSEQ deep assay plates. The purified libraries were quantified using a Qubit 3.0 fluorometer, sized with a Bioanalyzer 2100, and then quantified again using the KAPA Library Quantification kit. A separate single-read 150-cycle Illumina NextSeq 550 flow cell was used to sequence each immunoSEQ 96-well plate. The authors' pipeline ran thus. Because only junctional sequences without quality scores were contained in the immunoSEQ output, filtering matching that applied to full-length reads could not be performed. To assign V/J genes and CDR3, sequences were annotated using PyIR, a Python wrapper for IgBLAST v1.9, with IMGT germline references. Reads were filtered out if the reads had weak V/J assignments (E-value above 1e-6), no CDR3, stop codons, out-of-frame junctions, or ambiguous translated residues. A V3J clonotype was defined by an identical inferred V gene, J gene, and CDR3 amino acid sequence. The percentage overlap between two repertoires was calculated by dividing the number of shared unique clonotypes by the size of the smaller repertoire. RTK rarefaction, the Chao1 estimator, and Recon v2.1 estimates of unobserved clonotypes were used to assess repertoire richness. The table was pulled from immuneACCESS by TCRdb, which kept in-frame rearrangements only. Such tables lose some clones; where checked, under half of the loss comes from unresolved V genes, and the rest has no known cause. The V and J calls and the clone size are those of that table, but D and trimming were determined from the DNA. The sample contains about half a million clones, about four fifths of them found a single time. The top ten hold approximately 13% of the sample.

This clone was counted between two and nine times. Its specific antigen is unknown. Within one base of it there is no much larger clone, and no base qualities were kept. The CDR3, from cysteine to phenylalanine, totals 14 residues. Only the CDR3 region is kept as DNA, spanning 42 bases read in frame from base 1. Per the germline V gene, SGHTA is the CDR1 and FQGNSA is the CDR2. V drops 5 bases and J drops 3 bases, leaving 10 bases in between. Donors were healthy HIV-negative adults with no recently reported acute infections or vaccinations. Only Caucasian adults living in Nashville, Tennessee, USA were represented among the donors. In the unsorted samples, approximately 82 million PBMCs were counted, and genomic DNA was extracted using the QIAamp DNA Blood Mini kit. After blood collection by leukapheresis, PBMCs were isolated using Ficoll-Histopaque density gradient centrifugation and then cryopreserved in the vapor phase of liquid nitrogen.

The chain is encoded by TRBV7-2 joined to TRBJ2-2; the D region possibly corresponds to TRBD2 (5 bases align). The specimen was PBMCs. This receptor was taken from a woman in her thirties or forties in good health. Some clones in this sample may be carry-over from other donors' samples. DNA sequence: TGTGCCAGCAGCCTTACTAGTTACACCGGGGAGCTGTTTTTT. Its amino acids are CASSLTSYTGELFF. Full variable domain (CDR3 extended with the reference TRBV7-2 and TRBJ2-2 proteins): GAGVSQSPSNKVTEKGKDVELRCDPISGHTALYWYRQSLGQGLEFLIYFQGNSAPDKSGLPSDRFSAERTGGSVSTLTIQRTQQEDSAVYLCASSLTSYTGELFFGEGSRLTVL.